This T cell receptor (beta chain) was captured by sequencing in a study of T cells in Graves' hyperthyroidism and ophthalmopathy. Study in general: Before any treatment, at initial diagnosis, peripheral blood was collected.

Study conclusions and caveats: Stable hyperthyroidism and ophthalmopathy were separated using 13 V-J signatures.

Diagnosing involved the use of clinical symptoms, serum thyroxine and TRAb, thyroid ultrasound and orbital computed tomography. The length of the CDR3 is 12 residues. V shed 3 bases and J shed 3 bases, with 9 bases lying between them. Germline V gene sequence: CDR1 DFQATT, CDR2 SNEGSKA (reference sequence). The table lists this clonotype with many counts. Its specificity is unknown. Amplification of TCR beta CDR3 regions used RNA as the template. When the TCR CDR3 underwent first-round RT-PCR, the HTBI primer set was used. TCRdb fed the multiplex PCR reads into MiXCR, producing one record per CDR3 protein. This sample has 700,000 to 950,000 distinct CDR3 sequences, with under 45% found just once.

The rearrangement joins TRBV20-1 to TRBJ2-7, with a tentative D call TRBD2 (5 bases). Source material: blood. The clonotype was recovered from a woman aged 40 to 50 with Graves' hyperthyroidism. The CDR3 spells CSASRGNYEQYF. As DNA, the CDR3 is TGCAGTGCTAGTCGGGGAAACTACGAGCAGTACTTC.